Sequencing of this T cell receptor beta chain was carried out in a study of cytomegalovirus exposure and HLA in healthy donors. Overall study findings and caveats: Overall, approximately 180 TCR beta chains were annotated as cytomegalovirus-associated.

Clones were sequenced by immunoSEQ multiplex PCR, and TCRdb holds only the in-frame ones, with some missing. The table has about 150,000 clones, 86% seen once. The CDR3 is made up of 16 amino acids. The germline V gene has CDR1 SGHRS and CDR2 YFSETQ. The V and J ends lost 0 bases and 3 bases respectively, with 13 bases between them. With respect to this clone: Its antigen is not known.

This receptor was obtained from a human donor in good health. The sequenced sample consisted of PBMCs. The chain recombines TRBV5-1 with TRBJ2-1, with TRBD2 as a possible D gene (6 bases). CDR3 sequence reads: CASSLDLAFGYNEQFF. CDR3 coding DNA: TGCGCCAGCAGCTTGGATCTAGCGTTCGGCTACAATGAGCAGTTCTTC.